The clone carrying this TCR beta chain has just one count. Its matching antigen is unknown. Germline loops: CDR1 ENHRY, CDR2 SYGVKD. V lost 10 bases, J lost 3 bases, and 8 bases stayed unmatched. This CDR3 contains 13 residues. The data were taken from a study of shared clonotypes between healthy human individuals. CD4+ cells yielded CD45RA+ naive and CD45RA-negative memory subsets. In the study's own analysis: As immunoSEQ supplied junction-only sequences (without quality scores), filtering differed. Using immunoSEQ multiplex PCR, the repertoire was profiled, and TCRdb retains in-frame clones only, with some absent. Clone size and V and J calls were adopted from that table, with D and trimming inferred from the DNA. The sample lists 640,000 or so clones; roughly 78% were seen once. Notes on the study in general: Generally, naive subsets came out with larger estimated richness than memory subsets.

This sequence was found in a woman aged 30 to 39 in good health. The chain joins TRBV10-3 to TRBJ2-7, with 8 bases that match TRBD1. Sequencing was carried out using memory CD4+ T cells sorted from blood. Subset: CD45RA-negative fraction. The CDR3 DNA reads as TGTGCCACAGCCGGGACAGGAAACTACGAGCAGTACTTC. It codes for CATAGTGNYEQYF.